Included here is one TCR beta chain sequence, with context. Its antigen remains unidentified. This entry belongs to a study of shared clonotypes between healthy human individuals. Across the whole study: The cohort had two women and a few men, ages 18 to 49. Study results and caveats: It was only blood that was sampled, and tissue repertoires likely differ.

Sequencing used immunoSEQ multiplex PCR; TCRdb keeps in-frame clones, though not all of them. The table shows a few million clones, with 90% to 95% occurring only once. V shed 3 bases and J shed 4 bases, with 9 bases lying between them. Germline V gene lookup returns CDR1 MNHEY and CDR2 SMNVEV (reference sequence). CDR3 length: 14 residues. This TCR was recovered from a man aged 18-30 years in good health. The sample consisted of naive CD4+ T cells sorted from blood. This sample's subset: CD45RA+ positively selected. This chain joins TRBV27 and TRBJ2-2; D possibly uses TRBD1 or TRBD2 (5 bases each). The CDR3 DNA is TGTGCCAGCAGTTTCAGGGAGAGCACCGGGGAGCTGTTTTTT. It codes for CASSFRESTGELFF.